This T cell receptor beta chain comes out of a study of siplizumab effects on memory and regulatory T cells. Study-level results: The study found naive T cells seemingly more diverse than memory cells and seemingly major alloresponse contributors. Unstimulated subsets were the mapping target of only a minor fraction of alloreactive clones. Of the proliferating CD4+ or CD8+ clones, roughly 75-96% lacked a naive or memory phenotype that could be assigned.

The assay covered approximately 10^5 TCR templates per sample. TCRdb keeps only in-frame clones here, not all; method: immunoSEQ multiplex PCR. The sample contains about 97,000 clones, 80% to 95% of which appear only once. About this clone: Its antigen remains unknown.

This clonotype was obtained from a human donor in good health. The specimen sequenced was CD4+ T cells sorted from blood.

DNA of the CDR3: TGTGCCAGCAGTGCCCCCACTAGCGGGAACACCGGGGAGCTGTTTTTT. This sequence encodes CASSAPTSGNTGELFF. The chain recombines TRBV25-1 with TRBJ2-2, with 8 nucleotides matching TRBD2. Germline V lookup: CDR1 MGHDK, CDR2 SYGVNS. The CDR3 has 16 residues. V dropped 4 bases and J dropped 1; count of bases not matched to a gene: 5.